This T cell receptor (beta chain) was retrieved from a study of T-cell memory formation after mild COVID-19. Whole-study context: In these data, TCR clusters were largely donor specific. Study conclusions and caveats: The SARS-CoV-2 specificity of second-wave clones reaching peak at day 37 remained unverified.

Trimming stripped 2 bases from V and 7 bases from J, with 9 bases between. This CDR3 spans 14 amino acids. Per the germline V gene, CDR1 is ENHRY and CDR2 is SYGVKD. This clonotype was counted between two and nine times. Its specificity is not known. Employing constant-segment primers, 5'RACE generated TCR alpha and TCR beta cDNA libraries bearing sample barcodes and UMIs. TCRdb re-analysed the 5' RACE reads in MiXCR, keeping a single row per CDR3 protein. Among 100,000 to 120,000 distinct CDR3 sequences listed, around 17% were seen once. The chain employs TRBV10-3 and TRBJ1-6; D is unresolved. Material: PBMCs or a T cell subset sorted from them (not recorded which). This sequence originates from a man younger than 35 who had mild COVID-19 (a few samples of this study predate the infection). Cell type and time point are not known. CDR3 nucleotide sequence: TGTGCCATCAGTGAGGTCGGGGAGAATTCACCCCTCCACTTT. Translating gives CAISEVGENSPLHF.